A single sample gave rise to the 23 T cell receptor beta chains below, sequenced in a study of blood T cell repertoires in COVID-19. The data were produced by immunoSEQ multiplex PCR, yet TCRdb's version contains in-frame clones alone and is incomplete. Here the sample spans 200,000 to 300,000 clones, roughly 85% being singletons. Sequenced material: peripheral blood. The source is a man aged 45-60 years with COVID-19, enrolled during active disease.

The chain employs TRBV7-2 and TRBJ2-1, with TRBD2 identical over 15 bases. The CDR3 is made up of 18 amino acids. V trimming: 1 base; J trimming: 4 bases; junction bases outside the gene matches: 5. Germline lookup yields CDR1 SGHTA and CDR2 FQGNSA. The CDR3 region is CASSLVEGLAGGYNEQFF. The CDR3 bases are TGTGCCAGCAGCTTAGTCGAAGGACTAGCGGGGGGGTACAATGAGCAGTTCTTC.

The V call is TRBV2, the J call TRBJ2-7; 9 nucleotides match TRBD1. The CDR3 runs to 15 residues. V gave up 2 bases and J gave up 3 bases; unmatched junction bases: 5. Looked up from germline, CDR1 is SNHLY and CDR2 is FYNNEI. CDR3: CASSELGTGHYEQYF. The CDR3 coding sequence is TGTGCCAGCAGTGAACTAGGGACAGGGCACTACGAGCAGTACTTC.

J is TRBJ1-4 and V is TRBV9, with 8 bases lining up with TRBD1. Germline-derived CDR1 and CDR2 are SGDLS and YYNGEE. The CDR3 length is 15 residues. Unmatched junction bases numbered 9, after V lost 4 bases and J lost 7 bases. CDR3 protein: CASSTRTGQIEKLFF. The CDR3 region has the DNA TGTGCCAGCAGCACGCGGACAGGGCAGATTGAAAAACTGTTTTTT.

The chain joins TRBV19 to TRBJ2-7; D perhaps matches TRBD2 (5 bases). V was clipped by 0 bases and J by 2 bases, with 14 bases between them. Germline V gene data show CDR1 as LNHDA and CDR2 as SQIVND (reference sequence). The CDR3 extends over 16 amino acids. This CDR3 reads CASSIDSGRGPYEQYF. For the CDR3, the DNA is TGTGCCAGTAGTATAGATTCCGGACGGGGTCCCTACGAGCAGTACTTC.

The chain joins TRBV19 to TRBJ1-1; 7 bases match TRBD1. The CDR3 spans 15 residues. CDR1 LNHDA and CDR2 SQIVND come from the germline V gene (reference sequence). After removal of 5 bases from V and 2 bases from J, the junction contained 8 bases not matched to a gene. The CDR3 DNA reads TGTGCCAGTAGTGAAACGACAGGGCCTAACACTGAAGCTTTCTTT. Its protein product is CASSETTGPNTEAFF.

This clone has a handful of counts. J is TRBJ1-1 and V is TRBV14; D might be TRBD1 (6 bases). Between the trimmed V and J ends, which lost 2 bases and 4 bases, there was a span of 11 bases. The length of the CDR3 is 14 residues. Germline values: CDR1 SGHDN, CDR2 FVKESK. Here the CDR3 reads CASSQQQGITEAFF. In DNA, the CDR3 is TGTGCCAGCAGCCAACAACAGGGAATCACTGAAGCTTTCTTT.

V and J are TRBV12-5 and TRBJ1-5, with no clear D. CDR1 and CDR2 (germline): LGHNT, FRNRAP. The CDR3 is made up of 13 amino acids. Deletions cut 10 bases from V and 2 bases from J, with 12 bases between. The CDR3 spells CATSEGGNQPQHF. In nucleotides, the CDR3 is TGTGCTACTTCAGAGGGAGGCAATCAGCCCCAGCATTTT.

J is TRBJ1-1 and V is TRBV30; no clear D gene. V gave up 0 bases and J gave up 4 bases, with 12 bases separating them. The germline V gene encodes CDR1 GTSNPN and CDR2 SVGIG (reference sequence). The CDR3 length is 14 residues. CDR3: CAWSVSKWSTEAFF. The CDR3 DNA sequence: TGTGCCTGGAGTGTATCCAAGTGGAGCACTGAAGCTTTCTTT.

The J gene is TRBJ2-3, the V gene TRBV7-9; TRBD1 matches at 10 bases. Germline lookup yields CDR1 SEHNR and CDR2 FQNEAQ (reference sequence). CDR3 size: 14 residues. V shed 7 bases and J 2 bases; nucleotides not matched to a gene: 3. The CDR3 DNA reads TGTGCCAGCACCGGGACAGGGGCCACAGATACGCAGTATTTT. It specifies CASTGTGATDTQYF.

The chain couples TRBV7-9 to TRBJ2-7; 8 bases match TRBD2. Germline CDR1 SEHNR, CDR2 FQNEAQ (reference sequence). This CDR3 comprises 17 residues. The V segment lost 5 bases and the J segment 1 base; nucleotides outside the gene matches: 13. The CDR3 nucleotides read TGTGCCAGCAGCCGGCAAGGGGGTAGCGGGGTATCCTACGAGCAGTACTTC. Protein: CASSRQGGSGVSYEQYF.

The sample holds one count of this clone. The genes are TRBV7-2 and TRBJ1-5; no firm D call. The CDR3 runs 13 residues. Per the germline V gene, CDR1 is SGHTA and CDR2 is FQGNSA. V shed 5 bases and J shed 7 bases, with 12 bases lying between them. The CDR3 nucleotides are TGTGCCAGCAGCCCGAGCGGTGGCCAGCCCCAGCATTTT. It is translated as CASSPSGGQPQHF.

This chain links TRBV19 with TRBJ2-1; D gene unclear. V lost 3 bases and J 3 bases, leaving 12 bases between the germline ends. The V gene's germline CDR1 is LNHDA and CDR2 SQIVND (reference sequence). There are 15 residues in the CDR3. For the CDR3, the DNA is TGTGCCAGTAGTATTTTTCTAGGCAGCTACAATGAGCAGTTCTTC. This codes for CASSIFLGSYNEQFF.

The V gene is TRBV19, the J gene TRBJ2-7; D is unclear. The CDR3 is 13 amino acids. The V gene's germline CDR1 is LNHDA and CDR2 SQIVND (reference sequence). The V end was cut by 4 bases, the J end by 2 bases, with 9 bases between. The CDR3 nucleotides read TGTGCCAGTAGTAGAGCCAACCCCTACGAGCAGTACTTC. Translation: CASSRANPYEQYF.

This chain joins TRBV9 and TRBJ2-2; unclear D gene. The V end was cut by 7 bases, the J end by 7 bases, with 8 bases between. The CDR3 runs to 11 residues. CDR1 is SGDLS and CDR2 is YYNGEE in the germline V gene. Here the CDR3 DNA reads TGTGCCAGCGGGTCGGGCGGGGAGCTGTTTTTT. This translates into CASGSGGELFF.

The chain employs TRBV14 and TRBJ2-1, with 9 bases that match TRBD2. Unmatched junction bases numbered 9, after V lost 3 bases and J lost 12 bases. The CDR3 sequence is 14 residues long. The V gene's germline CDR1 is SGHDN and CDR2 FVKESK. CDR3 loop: CASSQTSGGGVQFF. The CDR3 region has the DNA TGTGCCAGCAGCCAGACTAGCGGAGGGGGGGTGCAGTTCTTC.

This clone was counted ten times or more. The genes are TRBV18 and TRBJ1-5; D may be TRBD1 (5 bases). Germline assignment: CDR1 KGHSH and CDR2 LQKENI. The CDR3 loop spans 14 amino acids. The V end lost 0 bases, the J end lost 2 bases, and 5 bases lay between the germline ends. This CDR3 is CASSPPGGNQPQHF. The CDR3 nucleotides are TGTGCCAGCTCACCACCAGGGGGCAATCAGCCCCAGCATTTT.

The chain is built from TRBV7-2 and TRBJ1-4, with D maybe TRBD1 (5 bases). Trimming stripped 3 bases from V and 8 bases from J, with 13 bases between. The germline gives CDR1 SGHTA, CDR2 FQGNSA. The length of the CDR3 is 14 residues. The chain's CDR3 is CASSFGGATEKLFF. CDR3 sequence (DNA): TGTGCCAGCAGCTTTGGAGGGGCGACCGAAAAACTGTTTTTT.

In DNA, the CDR3 is TGTGCCAGCAGCGCGGTAAAGGAAGAGACCCAGTACTTC. Protein: CASSAVKEETQYF. V gene TRBV7-3 combines with J gene TRBJ2-5; D is unclear. CDR3 length: 13 residues. Germline V gene sequence: CDR1 SGHTA, CDR2 FQGTGA. Trimming stripped 5 bases from V and 3 bases from J, with 10 bases between.

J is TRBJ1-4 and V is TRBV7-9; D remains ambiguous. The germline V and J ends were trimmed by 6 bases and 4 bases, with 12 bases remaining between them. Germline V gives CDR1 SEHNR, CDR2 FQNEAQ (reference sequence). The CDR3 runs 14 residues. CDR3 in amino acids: CASRSGMGNEKLFF. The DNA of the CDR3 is TGTGCCAGCAGATCCGGGATGGGTAATGAAAAACTGTTTTTT.

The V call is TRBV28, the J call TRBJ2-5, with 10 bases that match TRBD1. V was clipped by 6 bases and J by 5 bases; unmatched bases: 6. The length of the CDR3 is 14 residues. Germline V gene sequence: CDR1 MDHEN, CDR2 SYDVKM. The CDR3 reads CASSTTGGLETQYF. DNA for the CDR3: TGTGCCAGCAGCACGACAGGGGGCCTGGAGACCCAGTACTTC.

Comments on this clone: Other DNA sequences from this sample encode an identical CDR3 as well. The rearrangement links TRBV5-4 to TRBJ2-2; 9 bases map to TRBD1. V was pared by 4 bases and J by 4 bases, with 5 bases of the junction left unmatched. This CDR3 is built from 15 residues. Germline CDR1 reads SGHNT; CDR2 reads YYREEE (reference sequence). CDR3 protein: CASSRGQGSTGELFF. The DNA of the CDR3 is TGTGCCAGCAGCCGCGGACAGGGGAGCACCGGGGAGCTGTTTTTT.

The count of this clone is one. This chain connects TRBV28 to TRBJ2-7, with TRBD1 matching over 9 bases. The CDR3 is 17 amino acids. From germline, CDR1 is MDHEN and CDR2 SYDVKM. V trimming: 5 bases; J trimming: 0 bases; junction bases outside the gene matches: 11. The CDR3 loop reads CASSPGQGLPFSYEQYF. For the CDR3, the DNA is TGTGCCAGCAGTCCGGGACAGGGCCTCCCGTTCTCCTACGAGCAGTACTTC.

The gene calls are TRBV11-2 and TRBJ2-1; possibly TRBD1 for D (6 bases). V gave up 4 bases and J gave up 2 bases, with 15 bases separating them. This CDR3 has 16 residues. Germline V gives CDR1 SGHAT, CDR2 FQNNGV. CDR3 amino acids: CASSSFGRGAYNEQFF. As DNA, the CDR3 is TGTGCCAGCAGCTCCTTCGGCAGGGGAGCCTACAATGAGCAGTTCTTC.